This entry describes one T cell receptor (beta chain). The specificity of this receptor is unknown. No base-level quality is on record; no much larger clone is a single base apart. The library was made by bulk RNA-seq. Instrument on record: Illumina HiSeq 2500. On the study's bioinformatics: For the separate targeted TCR-seq dataset, CDR3 sequences were extracted and quantified from raw reads using MiXCR version 2.1.5 with default parameters. In the separate targeted TCR-seq dataset, TCR-beta clones were defined by the combination of V gene, J gene and CDR3 sequence. In the separate targeted TCR-seq dataset, clones with fewer than three counts were first removed, after which only the 90% most strongly expressed clones per sample were kept. The separate targeted TCR-seq dataset calculated Treg-Tconv overlap for each tissue as the number of shared clones divided by the total number of Treg clones, multiplied by 100. The public reads were reanalyzed by TCRdb: fastp trimming at Q25, MiXCR alignment, in-frame beta chains only. Entries that share a CDR3 protein sequence are merged under the most common genes and DNA. The V and J calls shown here were made by TCRdb, not taken from the authors' results. The sample data list 2,000 to 3,000 distinct CDR3 sequences, and 64% of these were observed just once. The biggest ten clones account for about 3.2% of the sample.

These data are taken from a study of draining lymph node invasion in breast cancer (dated by TCRdb to 2018 to 2020). Context from the whole study: Histology and cytokeratin immunohistochemistry were used to diagnose nodal metastasis, and EpCAM/CD45 flow cytometry was used to confirm the diagnosis. From each patient, matched non-invaded and tumor-invaded tumor-draining lymph nodes and the primary tumor were collected, and both Treg and Tconv subsets were profiled. The separate targeted TCR sequencing covered lymph nodes from roughly five patients, with primary tumors sequenced for three of those patients. Across breast cancer tissues, a separate targeted assay used bulk TCR-beta CDR3 sequencing to compare sorted memory regulatory T cells with memory conventional CD4 T cells.

CD4+ CD45RA- CD25high cells were sorted as memory regulatory T cells. Whether a tumor-draining lymph node counted as invaded or non-invaded depended on the presence or absence of metastatic tumor cells. Before staining and sorting, a Miltenyi Pan T Cell isolation kit was used to pre-enrich the T cells. Immunohistochemistry for estrogen receptor, progesterone receptor, HER2 and Ki-67 was used to characterize the primary tumors. Within a few hours after surgery, the fresh surgical tissue was processed by cutting it into small fragments. Tissue fragments were enzymatically digested with Liberase TL plus DNase for 15 to 25 minutes and filtered through a 40-micrometer strainer. After DAPI live/dead staining, cells were sorted on a BD FACS Aria II, reaching about 98-99% purity. Sorted cells were lysed in TCL buffer, and RNA was purified using a Norgen Single Cell RNA purification kit that included DNase treatment.

The germline V gene provides CDR1 MNHEY and CDR2 SVGEGT. Reading from cysteine to phenylalanine, the CDR3 counts 17 amino acids. Only the CDR3 part of the read is kept: 51 bases, read in frame from the first base. Germline trimming: 5 bases from V, 6 bases from J; junction bases outside gene matches: 9. What the research found in general, with its limitations: Some clones from the top 100 tumor clones were found in both invaded and non-invaded nodes, which suggests recirculation between the tumor and the draining nodes. TCRs shared between the Treg and Tconv subsets were viewed as suggestive of, but not proof of, a common clonal origin. In each tissue, about 13-25% of Treg TCRs were also present in Tconvs, a finding interpreted as suggesting peripheral induction of Tregs. In the targeted TCR-seq data, Tregs appeared to be more clonally expanded than Tconvs in all tissues, and lower diversity was found for both subsets in tumor than in lymph nodes. The tumor top-100 clone tracking analysis could be carried out in only a couple of patients. The data could not determine whether Treg conversion took place in a particular organ or whether converted Tregs recirculated between nodes and tumor.

The receptor was isolated from a female donor with luminal breast cancer. The chain was built from TRBV6-2 or TRBV6-3 and TRBJ2-2; 13 bases in the middle match TRBD2. Sample: sorted memory Tregs from a lymph node. The label giving this sample's cell subset or site can be read as: CD45RA-negative sorted CD4+ T cells (memory Tconv or effector/memory Treg). The CDR3 region has the sequence CASSQPSLAGGAGELFF. The nucleotides are TGTGCCAGCAGTCAACCGTCACTAGCGGGGGGGGCCGGGGAGCTGTTTTTT.